This record concerns one TCR beta chain sequence. Mismatch with germline at one junction end may stem from a read error. These data belong to a study of early T cells in non-severe SARS-CoV-2 infection. Using its own MiXCR run on the 5' RACE reads, TCRdb lists one record per CDR3 protein. The sample has tens of thousands of distinct CDR3 sequences, about 10% seen once. CDR1 and CDR2 from the germline V gene are SNHLY and FYNNEI. This CDR3 region has 13 residues. The specimen was whole blood, collected at baseline. The origin of this receptor is an adult who was a healthcare worker with PCR-confirmed SARS-CoV-2 infection or an uninfected control (not recorded which). V usage is TRBV2 and J usage is TRBJ1-6; D gene unclear. The chain's CDR3 is CACSSDSNSPLHF. The CDR3 nucleotides are TGTGCCTGCAGTTCGGATTCTAATTCACCCCTCCACTTT.